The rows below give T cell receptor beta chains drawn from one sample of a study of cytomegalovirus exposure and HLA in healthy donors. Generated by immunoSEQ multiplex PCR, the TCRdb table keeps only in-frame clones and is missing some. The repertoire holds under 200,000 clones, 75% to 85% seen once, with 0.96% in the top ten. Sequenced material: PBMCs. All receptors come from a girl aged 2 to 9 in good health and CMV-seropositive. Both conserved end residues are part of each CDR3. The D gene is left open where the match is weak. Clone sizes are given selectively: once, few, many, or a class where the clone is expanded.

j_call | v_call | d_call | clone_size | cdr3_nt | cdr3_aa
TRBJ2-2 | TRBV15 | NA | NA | TGTGCCACCAGCATCACTGGCGACACAAACACCGGGGAGCTGTTTTTT | CATSITGDTNTGELFF
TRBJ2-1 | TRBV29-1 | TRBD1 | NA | TGCAGCGTGGTGACAGGGTGGGATAACAATGAGCAGTTCTTC | CSVVTGWDNNEQFF
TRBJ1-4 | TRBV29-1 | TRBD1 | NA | TGCAGCGCAAACCCGGGACAGGGTATAGAAAAACTGTTTTTT | CSANPGQGIEKLFF
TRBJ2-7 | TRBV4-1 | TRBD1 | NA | TGCGCCAGCAGCCAGGATGGACAGGGAACACTCGAGCAGTACTTC | CASSQDGQGTLEQYF
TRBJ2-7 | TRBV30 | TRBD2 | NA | TGTGCCTGGAGCCCATGGGAGGGACTTACACCCTACGAGCAGTACTTC | CAWSPWEGLTPYEQYF
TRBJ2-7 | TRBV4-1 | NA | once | TGCGCCAGCAGCCAAGGAGGGGAGGCGGACGAGCAGTACTTC | CASSQGGEADEQYF
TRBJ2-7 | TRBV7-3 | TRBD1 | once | TGTGCCAGCAGCCTACAGGGGCCCGAGCAGTACTTC | CASSLQGPEQYF
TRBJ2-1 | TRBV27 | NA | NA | TGTGCCAGCAGGGGTGGGACTGGTACATACAATGAGCAGTTCTTC | CASRGGTGTYNEQFF
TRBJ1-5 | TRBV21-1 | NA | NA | TGTGCCAGCAGAGCTGGAGGGGGACAGGGTAAGATTAGGAGCAATCAGCCCCAGCATTTT | CASRAGGGQGKIRSNQPQHF
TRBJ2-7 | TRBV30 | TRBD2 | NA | TGTGCCTGGAGTGCACTAGCGGGAGCGGGAGAGCAGTACTTC | CAWSALAGAGEQYF
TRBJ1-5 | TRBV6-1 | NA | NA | TGTGCCAGCAGTGAAGCGGGGGGGGGCAGTCAGCCCCAGCATTTT | CASSEAGGGSQPQHF
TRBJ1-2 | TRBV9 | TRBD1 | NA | TGTGCCAGCAGCCCGACTGGTGGAGGGGGCGCCTATGGCTACACCTTC | CASSPTGGGGAYGYTF
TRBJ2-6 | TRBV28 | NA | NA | TGTGCCAGCAGTTTTTGGGGAGGAACTGGGGCCAACGTCCTGACTTTC | CASSFWGGTGANVLTF
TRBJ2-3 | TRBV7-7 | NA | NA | TGTGCTAGCAGCTTTAACGAGGGGGCAGATACGCAGTATTTT | CASSFNEGADTQYF
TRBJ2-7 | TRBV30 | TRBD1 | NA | TGTGCCTGGAACGGACAGGGAAGCTACGAGCAGTACTTC | CAWNGQGSYEQYF
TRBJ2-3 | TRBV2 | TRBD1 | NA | TGTGCCAGCAGGTGGACTTTCGGGACAGGGGGTGGAGCAGATACGCAGTATTTT | CASRWTFGTGGGADTQYF
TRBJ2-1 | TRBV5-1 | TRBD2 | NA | TGCGCCAGCAGCCAGAGCGGGAGGGGTGAGCAGTTCTTC | CASSQSGRGEQFF
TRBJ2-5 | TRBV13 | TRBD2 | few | TGTGCCAGCAGCTCAAACCTAGCGGGAGGAGAAGAGACCCAGTACTTC | CASSSNLAGGEETQYF
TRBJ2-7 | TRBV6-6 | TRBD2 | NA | TGTGCCAGCAGTTTTAGCGGGAGGGACTCCTACGAGCAGTACTTC | CASSFSGRDSYEQYF
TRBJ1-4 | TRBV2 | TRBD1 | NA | TGTGCCAGCTGGGAGGGACAGGGAAGTGAAAAACTGTTTTTT | CASWEGQGSEKLFF
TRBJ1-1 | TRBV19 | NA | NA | TGTGCCAGTAGTATGATCGGGGGGTCTGAAGCTTTCTTT | CASSMIGGSEAFF
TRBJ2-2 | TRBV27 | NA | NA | TGTGCCAGCAGCGCCCGGACTAAGCACACCGGGGAGCTGTTTTTT | CASSARTKHTGELFF
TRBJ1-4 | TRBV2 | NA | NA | TGTGCCAGCAGTGAAGCGCGGATCAATGAAAAACTGTTTTTT | CASSEARINEKLFF
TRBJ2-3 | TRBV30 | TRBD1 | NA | TGTGCCTGGAGTAAGGGGGACAGGGGGCTGAGTACGCAGTATTTT | CAWSKGDRGLSTQYF
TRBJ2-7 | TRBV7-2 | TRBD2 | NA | TGTGCCAGCAGCCCCCCTCTTCCTAGCGGGATTGAGCAGTACTTC | CASSPPLPSGIEQYF
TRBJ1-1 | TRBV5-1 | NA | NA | TGCGCCAGCAGCTTCTCAGGTGGCACTGAAGCTTTCTTT | CASSFSGGTEAFF
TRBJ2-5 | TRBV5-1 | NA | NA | TGCGCCAGCAGCCCGGGACATGGAGGACCCATCCAAGAGACCCAGTACTTC | CASSPGHGGPIQETQYF
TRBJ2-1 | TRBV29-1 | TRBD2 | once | TGCAGCGTTATGGGACTAGCGGGAGCGAATGAGCAGTTCTTC | CSVMGLAGANEQFF
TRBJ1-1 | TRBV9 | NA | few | TGTGCCAGCAGCGTAGACCCGGGCCAGGGTTCTGAAGCTTTCTTT | CASSVDPGQGSEAFF
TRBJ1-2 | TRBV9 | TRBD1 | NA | TGTGCCAGCAGAGGACAGGGAGTCATTGGCTACACCTTC | CASRGQGVIGYTF
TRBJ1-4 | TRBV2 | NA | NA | TGTGCCAGCATTTCCGGGGGGGGTGAAAAACTGTTTTTT | CASISGGGEKLFF
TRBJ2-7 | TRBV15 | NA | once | TGTGCCACCAGCAGAATCGGGGTGAGCTCCTACGAGCAGTACTTC | CATSRIGVSSYEQYF
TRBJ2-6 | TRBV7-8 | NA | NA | TGTGCCAGCAGAGAAACTAGGTCTGGGGCCAACGTCCTGACTTTC | CASRETRSGANVLTF
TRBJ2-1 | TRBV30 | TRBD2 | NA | TGTGCCTCACCGGGAGGCGGGAGCTCCTACAATGAGCAGTTCTTC | CASPGGGSSYNEQFF
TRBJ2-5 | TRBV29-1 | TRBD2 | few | TGCAGCGTTGAAGAAAAGGGAGCGGGAGGGAGGGAGACCCAGTACTTC | CSVEEKGAGGRETQYF
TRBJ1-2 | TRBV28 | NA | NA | TGTGCCAGCAGTATAGCCCTTCGGGGGTCCCATGGCTACACCTTC | CASSIALRGSHGYTF
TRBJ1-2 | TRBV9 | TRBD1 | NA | TGTGCCAGCAGCGGATGGGACAGAACCTTCTATGGCTACACCTTC | CASSGWDRTFYGYTF
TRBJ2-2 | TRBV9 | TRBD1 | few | TGTGCCAGCAGCGTAGTACAGGGGCCCGGGGAGCTGTTTTTT | CASSVVQGPGELFF
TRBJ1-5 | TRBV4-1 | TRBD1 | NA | TGCGCCAGCAGCCAGGTGGTCGACAGGGCTAGCAATCAGCCCCAGCATTTT | CASSQVVDRASNQPQHF
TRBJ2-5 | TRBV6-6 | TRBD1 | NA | TGTGCCAGCAGCGGGGAGGCAGGGGGCGAGGAGACCCAGTACTTC | CASSGEAGGEETQYF
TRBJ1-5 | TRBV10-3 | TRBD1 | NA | TGTGCCATCAGTGCGACAGGGAGTAGCAATCAGCCCCAGCATTTT | CAISATGSSNQPQHF
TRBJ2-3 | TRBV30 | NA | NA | TGTGCCTGGAGTGTAGGTAGCGCAGATACGCAGTATTTT | CAWSVGSADTQYF
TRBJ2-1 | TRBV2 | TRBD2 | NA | TGTGCCAGCAAATTAAGCGGGGGGGTTTACAATGAGCAGTTCTTC | CASKLSGGVYNEQFF
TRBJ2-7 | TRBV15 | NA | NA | TGTGCCACCGGTATCGGCGGAACCCGCTACGAGCAGTACTTC | CATGIGGTRYEQYF
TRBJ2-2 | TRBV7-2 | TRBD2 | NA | TGTGCCAGCAGCTTAATAGCGGGAGGAGGCACCGGGGAGCTGTTTTTT | CASSLIAGGGTGELFF
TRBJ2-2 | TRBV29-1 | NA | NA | TGCAGCGTTGAGGGACTTTACACCGGGGAGCTGTTTTTT | CSVEGLYTGELFF
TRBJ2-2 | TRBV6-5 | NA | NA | TGTGCCAGCAGTTACTCGACGAGGGGGGAGCTGTTTTTT | CASSYSTRGELFF
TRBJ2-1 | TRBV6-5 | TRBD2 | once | TGTGCCGCCCGGGGGGAGGGATACAATGAGCAGTTCTTC | CAARGEGYNEQFF
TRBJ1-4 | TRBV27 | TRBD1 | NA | TGTGCCAGCAGTTTGGACAGGGTGGGGGAAAAACTGTTTTTT | CASSLDRVGEKLFF
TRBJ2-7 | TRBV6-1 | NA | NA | TGTGCCAGCAGTGACATGTGGCCCTACGAGCAGTACTTC | CASSDMWPYEQYF
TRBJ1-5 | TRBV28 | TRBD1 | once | TGTGCCAGCAGCTCGGGGACAGGGGGCCCGGGGCACCAGCCCCAGCATTTT | CASSSGTGGPGHQPQHF
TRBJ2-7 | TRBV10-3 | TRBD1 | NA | TGTGCCATCAGTGAGTCGACGGGACAGGGGGCTTACGAGCAGTACTTC | CAISESTGQGAYEQYF
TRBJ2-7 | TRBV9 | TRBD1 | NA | TGTGCCAGCAGCTCAACGACAGGGGCCTCCTACGAGCAGTACTTC | CASSSTTGASYEQYF
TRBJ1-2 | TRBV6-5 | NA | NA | TGTGCCAGCAGTTACTCACAGCTGTATGGCTACACCTTC | CASSYSQLYGYTF